This TCR beta chain was documented in a study of blood T cell repertoires in COVID-19. Study background: Material from acute and convalescent COVID-19 was sourced from the United States, Italy and Spain. PBMCs, B-cell-depleted T cells, or T cells provided the cDNA or gDNA that made up the material.

Trimming took 3 bases from V and 2 from J; bases not matched to a gene: 4. The CDR3 extends over 15 amino acids. Germline-derived CDR1 and CDR2 are KGHSH and LQKENI. Original processing methods: Quantification of nucleated cells was approximated via reference gene primer amplification. Some clones are missing from TCRdb's copy, which holds only in-frame ones; the method was immunoSEQ multiplex PCR. V, J and clone size derive from that table, while D and trimming were established from the DNA sequence. This table holds some 300,000 clones, about 85% found once. This rearrangement joins TRBV18 to TRBJ1-2, with 9 positions matching TRBD1. The source material was peripheral blood. This clonotype originated in a woman in her forties or fifties with active or convalescent COVID-19. CDR3 DNA: TGTGCCAGCTCACCCCCTGGGACAGGGAACTATGGCTACACCTTC. It yields the protein CASSPPGTGNYGYTF. The full variable domain, rest sourced from reference TRBV18 and TRBJ1-2, is NAGVMQNPRHLVRRRGQEARLRCSPMKGHSHVYWYRQLPEEGLKFMVYLQKENIIDESGMPKERFSAEFPKEGPSILRIQQVVRGDSAAYFCASSPPGTGNYGYTFGSGTRLTVV.